A selection of T cell receptor beta chains follows, all from one sample in a study of cytomegalovirus exposure and HLA in healthy donors. Clones were sequenced by immunoSEQ multiplex PCR, and TCRdb holds only the in-frame ones, with some missing. The repertoire holds roughly 130,000 clones, around 72% seen once, with about 1.8% in the top ten. The sample was PBMCs. The receptor set was obtained from a woman aged 35 to 49 in good health and CMV-seronegative. Both conserved end residues are part of each CDR3. A D gene is named only where the DNA matches it firmly. Clone size is given for some rows only: seen once, a few or many times, or a class if the clone is expanded.

>TRBV7-9|-|11|TRBJ2-4|-
CAGEGVDSQYF
>TRBV5-1|-|14|TRBJ1-1|-
CASSLSGQNPEAFF
>TRBV2|-|14|TRBJ1-1|TRBD1
CASTAQGAGTEAFF
>TRBV30|-|13|TRBJ2-2|-
CAWSHRNTGELFF
>TRBV28|-|13|TRBJ2-5|-
CASTLPGVETQYF
>TRBV28|-|14|TRBJ2-3|-
CASSPGHSTDTQYF
>TRBV5-1|-|13|TRBJ1-4|TRBD1
CASSLTGDEKLFF
>TRBV19|-|13|TRBJ1-1|-
CASIQQGRTEAFF
>TRBV30|-|13|TRBJ1-2|-
CAWVFPGEYGYTF
>TRBV7-9|-|15|TRBJ1-2|TRBD1
CASSLAPTGYPGYTF
>TRBV6-6|-|16|TRBJ2-1|TRBD1
CASHPGRGTAYNEQFF
>TRBV5-1|once|14|TRBJ2-1|TRBD2
CASSITSGSNEQFF
>TRBV30|once|14|TRBJ2-1|-
CAWSDRRLMNEQFF
>TRBV5-1|-|12|TRBJ1-2|-
CASRPGGDGYTF
>TRBV7-2|-|12|TRBJ1-5|-
CASSLAARPQHF
>TRBV6-1|-|14|TRBJ1-2|-
CASGVDSINYGYTF
>TRBV5-4|-|17|TRBJ1-3|-
CASSFTDGPRAGNTIYF
>TRBV5-4|once|16|TRBJ1-3|-
CASSLGSVRGGNTIYF
>TRBV19|-|14|TRBJ2-3|TRBD2
CASGAGQVTDTQYF
>TRBV5-4|-|15|TRBJ2-5|-
CASSALATLQETQYF
>TRBV9|-|16|TRBJ1-3|-
CASSVTPGSSGNTIYF
>TRBV29-1|-|15|TRBJ2-3|TRBD1
CSVVSRDRVVDTQYF
>TRBV9|-|13|TRBJ2-7|-
CASSVDSKSEQYF
>TRBV7-2|-|14|TRBJ1-2|TRBD1
CASSLGQGDYGYTF
>TRBV6-1|-|15|TRBJ1-2|TRBD1
CASSPGDRPNYGYTF
>TRBV2|few|13|TRBJ2-1|TRBD1
CASPKGQTIEQFF
>TRBV6-5|-|13|TRBJ1-1|-
CASRRQMNTEAFF
>TRBV2|-|14|TRBJ1-1|-
CASREDLLVTEAFF
>TRBV27|-|21|TRBJ2-3|TRBD2
CASSLFRHLNRLAGDLDTQYF
>TRBV30|-|15|TRBJ1-6|-
CAWTGGGGNNSPLHF
>TRBV6-1|-|14|TRBJ1-1|-
CASSEFGGAPEAFF
>TRBV28|-|16|TRBJ2-7|TRBD2
CASSSGTSGIVYEQYF
>TRBV18|-|14|TRBJ2-4|-
CASSKAREGNIQYF
>TRBV28|-|12|TRBJ1-4|-
CASSLNNEKLFF
>TRBV18|-|19|TRBJ2-7|-
CASLDRGESSGDRTYEQYF
>TRBV5-1|-|13|TRBJ2-4|-
CASSLVRGDIQYF
>TRBV9|-|15|TRBJ2-3|TRBD1
CASSVEQGDTDTQYF
>TRBV5-5|-|14|TRBJ2-7|TRBD1
CASSRDRGPYEQYF
>TRBV19|few|15|TRBJ2-2|-
CASSIAGVPVGELFF
>TRBV9|-|14|TRBJ2-1|TRBD2
CASSDSGPLGEQFF
>TRBV29-1|-|14|TRBJ2-1|TRBD2
CSVEGTSVSPEQFF
>TRBV19|-|17|TRBJ2-3|-
CASSMVVGALKRNTQYF
>TRBV5-7|-|14|TRBJ1-2|TRBD1
CASSLRDRAYGYTF
>TRBV28|medium-sized|18|TRBJ1-1|-
CASNPVGDNEIGDTEAFF
>TRBV12-1|-|16|TRBJ2-2|-
CASSFEQGLSTGELFF
>TRBV28|-|18|TRBJ2-7|TRBD2
CASTPPGLAGGGTYEQYF
>TRBV7-2|-|15|TRBJ2-1|-
CASSLSGSSYNEQFF
>TRBV6-6|once|15|TRBJ1-5|-
CASSYSGVPNQPQHF
>TRBV28|-|20|TRBJ1-2|TRBD1
CASSANLPGTGGERTYGYTF
>TRBV9|-|16|TRBJ2-1|-
CASSAPRTASYNEQFF
>TRBV28|-|15|TRBJ1-4|TRBD1
CASSLTGATNEKLFF
>TRBV30|few|15|TRBJ2-7|TRBD1
CAWSRQGTYSYEQYF
>TRBV4-1|-|15|TRBJ2-3|-
CASSQEGDFTDTQYF
>TRBV19|few|14|TRBJ1-2|-
CASSIQGRDYGYTF
>TRBV27|-|11|TRBJ1-1|-
CASSFGTEAFF
>TRBV25-1|-|14|TRBJ2-1|TRBD2
CASSESSGRNEQFF
>TRBV28|-|19|TRBJ2-6|TRBD1
CASSLLGGTGGAGANVLTF
>TRBV28|once|17|TRBJ2-5|TRBD2
CASSPTNGLAGGETQYF